This TCR beta chain originates from a study of human T cells and chemical hapten exposure. In the study overall: The study lasted 20 to 25 weeks, and patients were dosed weekly with diphenylcyclopropenone on the scalp throughout. How much TCR each sample yielded varied, mostly because pooled library volumes differed slightly.

MiXCR was run by TCRdb on the RACE reads, yielding one entry per CDR3 protein. Of over 70,000 distinct CDR3 sequences in the sample, roughly 8.5% were seen once. This clonotype was detected ten times or more. Sample time point: patch test 2, 6 weeks after DPC sensitization. Treatment of the sample: therapeutic diphenylcyclopropenone sensitization with weekly scalp DPC. V lost 5 bases and J lost 3; bases outside the gene matches: 1. CDR1 is SEHNR, CDR2 FQNEAQ, per germline (reference sequence). This CDR3 spans 13 amino acids. The TCR originated in a woman between 50 and 59 years old with alopecia areata. Some clones in this sample may be carry-over from other donors' samples. This specimen consisted of whole blood, obtained in connection with sensitization to the hapten diphenylcyclopropenone (DPC). J is TRBJ2-7 and V is TRBV7-9, with TRBD2 matching over 10 bases. The CDR3 sequence is CASSASGGYEQYF. The CDR3 nucleotides read TGTGCCAGCAGCGCTAGCGGGGGCTACGAGCAGTACTTC.